The following is a T cell receptor beta chain sequence with its context. What it binds is not known. The investigators sampled blood at baseline, at cycle 4 day 1, and at cycle 7 day 1. These data belong to a study of OX40 agonist ivuxolimab in advanced cancers. Study in general: Participants could have had prior anti-PD-1, anti-PD-L1 or anti-CTLA-4 therapy, and about 40% had some. General study points: Not determined was the antigen specificity of the expanded peripheral T cells. Low normalized clonal expansion also occurred in some nonresponding patients.

This CDR3 region has 16 residues. Germline CDR1 reads MNHNS; CDR2 reads SASEGT. The V segment lost 4 bases and the J segment 2 bases; nucleotides outside the gene matches: 4. Measured with immunoSEQ multiplex PCR; TCRdb has only the in-frame clones, and not every one. The data hold 55,000 to 70,000 clones, with 82% observed a single time. Sequences were derived from CD4+ or CD8+ T cells sorted from blood, sampled in a trial of the OX40 agonist ivuxolimab. The chain carries TRBV6-1 and TRBJ2-3; 12 nucleotides match TRBD1. The TCR sequence derives from an adult with an advanced solid tumor such as melanoma, head and neck, liver or kidney cancer. The CDR3 loop is CASSVGTGGITDTQYF. The CDR3 coding sequence is TGTGCCAGCAGTGTGGGGACAGGGGGCATCACAGATACGCAGTATTTT.